Shown below are 21 T cell receptor beta chains from a single sample sequenced in a study of T cells after yellow fever vaccination. Via MiXCR, TCRdb re-called the 5' RACE reads, giving one row per CDR3 protein. This sample has 100,000 to 150,000 distinct CDR3 sequences, with approximately 14% found just once. The sequences come from CD8+ T cells sorted from PBMCs, collected 5 days after the yellow fever booster vaccination. These TCRs come from a man aged 18 to 29 who received the YFV17D yellow fever vaccine.

This clonotype was counted at least ten times. V is TRBV5-5 and J is TRBJ2-5; D is possibly TRBD2 (6 bases). The germline gives CDR1 SGHKS, CDR2 YYEKEE (reference sequence). CDR3 size: 15 residues. V dropped 4 bases and J dropped 1 base, with 14 bases sitting between them. The CDR3, as DNA: TGTGCCAGCAGCGACGGGACTCTGGTCCAAGAGACCCAGTACTTC. Protein: CASSDGTLVQETQYF. The entire variable domain, with the rest obtained from reference TRBV5-5 and TRBJ2-5, is as follows: DAGVTQSPTHLIKTRGQQVTLRCSPISGHKSVSWYQQVLGQGPQFIFQYYEKEERGRGNFPDRFSARQFPNYSSELNVNALLLGDSALYLCASSDGTLVQETQYFGPGTRLLVL.

The chain recombines TRBV29-1 with TRBJ1-1; no clear D. The germline gives CDR1 SQVTM, CDR2 ANQGSEA. This CDR3 has 12 residues. V was clipped by 6 bases and J by 0 bases, with 8 bases between them. The CDR3 is CSVGGMNTEAFF. The DNA for the CDR3 is TGCAGCGTGGGAGGTATGAACACTGAAGCTTTCTTT.

This chain uses TRBV10-3 with TRBJ1-4, with TRBD1 matching 10 bases. The CDR3 spans 15 residues. Germline V lookup: CDR1 ENHRY, CDR2 SYGVKD. V gave up 2 bases and J gave up 6 bases; unmatched junction bases: 3. Written as DNA, the CDR3 is TGTGCCATCAGTGAGCCCGGGACAGGGGATGAAAAACTGTTTTTT. It is translated as CAISEPGTGDEKLFF.

This clonotype was counted only a few times. The genes are TRBV16 and TRBJ2-7, with 10 nucleotides matching TRBD1. The CDR3 sequence is 14 residues long. The germline CDR1 and CDR2 sequences are KGHSY and FQNENV. V lost 2 bases to trimming and J lost 4 bases; unmatched junction nucleotides: 2. The CDR3 DNA reads as TGTGCCAGCAGCCAAGGACAGGGGGGATACGAGCAGTACGTC. Amino acid sequence: CASSQGQGGYEQYV.

This clonotype showed up just a few times. The chain recombines TRBV6-2 or TRBV6-3 with TRBJ2-2; weak D call: TRBD2 (6 bases). Looked up from germline, CDR1 is MNHEY and CDR2 is SVGEGT. The CDR3 has 14 amino acids. V was cut by 8 bases and J by 8 bases, with 18 bases left in between. CDR3 loop: CASLNRDWKGELFF. Written as DNA, the CDR3 is TGTGCCAGCTTAAACCGGGACTGGAAGGGGGAGCTGTTTTTT.

This clonotype was observed at least ten times. The CDR3 bases are TGCGCCAGCAGCCAAGGCGGGCGCAGGGGAAACACTGAAGCTTTCTTT. It specifies CASSQGGRRGNTEAFF. The chain employs TRBV4-3 and TRBJ1-1; a possible D gene is TRBD1 (6 bases). CDR3 length: 16 residues. Trimming took off 1 base at V and 2 bases at J, with 14 bases between the two ends. Germline CDR1 reads LGHNA; CDR2 reads YSLEER.

This chain links TRBV4-1 with TRBJ1-1; D gene ambiguous. The germline gives CDR1 MGHRA, CDR2 YSYEKL. The V and J ends lost 2 bases and 4 bases respectively, with 11 bases between them. This CDR3 is 14 amino acids long. CDR3 amino acids: CASSQRPRGTEAFF. The CDR3 DNA sequence: TGCGCCAGCAGCCAACGCCCCCGGGGCACTGAAGCTTTCTTT.

The rearrangement links TRBV12-3 or TRBV12-4 to TRBJ1-1; no firm D call. The CDR3 consists of 14 residues. The V end was cut by 1 base, the J end by 0 bases, with 6 bases between. In nucleotides, the CDR3 is TGTGCCAGCAGTTTAGTACCGATGAACACTGAAGCTTTCTTT. Amino acids: CASSLVPMNTEAFF.

In DNA form, the CDR3 reads TGTGCCAGTAGTATTTGGCAACAGAACACTGAAGCTTTCTTT. Translating it yields CASSIWQQNTEAFF. The J gene is TRBJ1-1, the V gene TRBV19; D is unclear. Germline assignment: CDR1 LNHDA and CDR2 SQIVND (reference sequence). V was clipped by 3 bases and J by 1 base, with 9 bases between them. The CDR3 spans 14 residues.

This clonotype was counted many times. The chain carries TRBV4-3 and TRBJ2-7; D ambiguous. Trimming pared 1 base from V and 2 bases from J, leaving 9 bases between. Germline V lookup: CDR1 LGHNA, CDR2 YSLEER. The CDR3 length is 14 residues. The CDR3 protein is CASSQGTETYEQYF. The CDR3 DNA follows: TGCGCCAGCAGCCAAGGGACCGAGACCTACGAGCAGTACTTC.

This chain links TRBV13 with TRBJ1-4; 7 bases fit TRBD1. V dropped 5 bases and J dropped 7; count of bases not matched to a gene: 7. There are 14 residues in the CDR3. The germline gives CDR1 PRHDT, CDR2 FYEKMQ (reference sequence). The CDR3 nucleotides read TGTGCCAGCAGCAAGACAGGGTTTGCTGAAAAACTGTTTTTT. Amino acid sequence: CASSKTGFAEKLFF.

J is TRBJ1-1 and V is TRBV24-1; D may be TRBD1 (6 bases). V was pared by 4 bases and J by 1 base, with 18 bases between. The CDR3 contains 17 residues. The germline CDR1 and CDR2 sequences are KGHDR and SFDVKD. CDR3 sequence: CATSDPTLQGRNTEAFF. In DNA form, the CDR3 reads TGTGCCACCAGTGACCCGACCTTACAGGGCAGGAACACTGAAGCTTTCTTT.

The chain has TRBV6-2 or TRBV6-3 and TRBJ2-5; 9 positions agree with TRBD1. This CDR3 contains 15 residues. CDR1 is MNHEY and CDR2 is SVGEGT in the germline V gene. J gave up 5 bases and V 5 bases, and 9 bases lay outside the gene matches. The CDR3: CASSTPTGGSETQYF. The CDR3 region has the DNA TGTGCCAGCAGTACCCCGACAGGGGGGTCGGAGACCCAGTACTTC.

The chain links TRBV19 to TRBJ1-5; D unresolved. Germline CDR1 is LNHDA and CDR2 is SQIVND (reference sequence). V gave up 10 bases and J gave up 6 bases, with 16 bases separating them. This CDR3 has 13 amino acids. CDR3 protein: CATRGYGSQPQHF. In DNA, the CDR3 is TGTGCCACTCGCGGGTACGGGAGTCAGCCCCAGCATTTT.

This clonotype was observed a few times. This chain joins TRBV4-3 and TRBJ2-1, with D unclear. The germline V gene encodes CDR1 LGHNA and CDR2 YSLEER. V lost 0 bases to trimming and J lost 5 bases, with 17 bases between them. CDR3 length: 17 amino acids. The CDR3 DNA follows: TGCGCCAGCAGCCAAGAAAAGGAATCCGGTGGGAACAATGAGCAGTTCTTC. Translating gives CASSQEKESGGNNEQFF.

The rearrangement joins TRBV19 to TRBJ2-3; D possibly corresponds to TRBD2 (5 bases). Looked up from germline, CDR1 is LNHDA and CDR2 is SQIVND (reference sequence). Trimming pared 10 bases from V and 6 bases from J, leaving 17 bases between. The CDR3 runs to 13 residues. DNA of the CDR3: TGTGCCACCCAAACGGGGTTATACGATACGCAGTATTTT. As protein: CATQTGLYDTQYF.

This chain connects TRBV12-3 or TRBV12-4 to TRBJ1-1; 8 bases align to TRBD1. J was trimmed by 0 bases and V by 2 bases; bases with no gene match: 11. The CDR3 is made up of 18 amino acids. Here the CDR3 reads CASSLQATGGLMNTEAFF. The CDR3 region has the DNA TGTGCCAGCAGTTTACAAGCCACAGGGGGACTGATGAACACTGAAGCTTTCTTT.

Only a few counts were recorded for this clonotype. The DNA of the CDR3 is TGCGCCAGCAGCCAAGATTCCCGGACAGGGGGGAGCGAGCAGTACTTC. It is translated as CASSQDSRTGGSEQYF. The chain uses TRBV4-3 and TRBJ2-7; 10 bases fit TRBD1. The length of the CDR3 is 16 residues. Germline values: CDR1 LGHNA, CDR2 YSLEER. J lost 6 bases, V lost 0 bases, and 8 bases had no gene match.

This clonotype was found a few times. This chain uses TRBV12-3 or TRBV12-4 with TRBJ2-5, with 7 bases lining up with TRBD1. The CDR3 is 16 amino acids. The V segment lost 5 bases and the J segment 5 bases; nucleotides outside the gene matches: 14. The CDR3 DNA is TGTGCCAGCAGTCCTCCAAGACAGGGCGGATCGGAGACCCAGTACTTC. Translating gives CASSPPRQGGSETQYF.

The V call is TRBV6-5, the J call TRBJ1-3; no clear D gene. The length of the CDR3 is 15 residues. Germline CDR1 and CDR2: MNHEY and SVGAGI. The ends were cut back, 1 base at V and 4 bases at J, with 11 bases in the middle. CDR3 bases: TGTGCCAGCAGTTACTTTGTGGGTTCCGGAAACACCATATATTTT. Translated: CASSYFVGSGNTIYF.

This clonotype has just a few counts. The chain couples TRBV5-5 to TRBJ2-1; possibly TRBD2 for D (7 bases). Per the germline V gene, CDR1 is SGHKS and CDR2 is YYEKEE (reference sequence). V was pared by 4 bases and J by 5 bases, with 16 bases between. The CDR3 covers 15 residues. The CDR3 nucleotides are TGTGCCAGCAGCAGGGGGGGCTTCGTCCACAATGAGCAGTTCTTC. Amino acid sequence: CASSRGGFVHNEQFF.